This T cell receptor (beta chain) is from a study of blood T cell repertoires in COVID-19. About the research overall: There were acute and convalescent COVID-19 samples, and they came from the United States, Italy and Spain.

Germline V CDR1 and CDR2: LNHDA, SQIVND (reference sequence). CDR3 length: 15 amino acids. With V trimmed by 5 bases and J by 7 bases, 8 bases remained unmatched. During active infection, Seattle patients enrolled and were then monitored through disease. Original handling: Reference gene primer amplification in the assay estimated nucleated cell counts. Assay: immunoSEQ multiplex PCR; the TCRdb copy retains only in-frame clones and omits some. The V and J calls and clone size come from that table; D and trimming were worked out from the DNA. The sample consists of 200,000 to 250,000 clones, 85% to 95% of them appearing once.

Source material: peripheral blood. The TCR originated in a man aged 25 to 45 with COVID-19, enrolled during active disease. This chain links TRBV19 with TRBJ1-4; 9 bases map to TRBD1. The chain's CDR3 is CASSLGTGNSEKLFF. CDR3 coding DNA: TGTGCCAGTAGTTTGGGGACAGGGAATAGTGAAAAACTGTTTTTT.